The 20 T cell receptor beta chains below were found in one sample sequenced in a study of cytomegalovirus exposure and HLA in healthy donors (TCRdb year 2017). Library construction relied on the immunoSEQ multiplex PCR assay. For the multiplex PCR, a mixture combining 60 forward primers for TCR Vbeta segments and 13 reverse primers for TCR Jbeta segments was used. TCRdb mirrors the immuneACCESS table, restricted to in-frame sequences. Some clones are absent from its copies; in checked studies, under half trace to an unresolved V gene, and the reason for the others is unknown. The sample table lists about 150,000 clones, 65% to 85% of them with a count of one. The ten largest clones add up to approximately 3% of the sample. Sequenced sample: PBMCs. The origin of the receptors is a male donor in good health and CMV-seronegative.

The chain has TRBV30 and TRBJ1-2; D may be TRBD1 (5 bases). The V gene's germline CDR1 is GTSNPN and CDR2 SVGIG (reference sequence). The CDR3 extends over 15 amino acids. Deletions cut 6 bases from V and 4 bases from J, with 21 bases between. The CDR3 is CACYTTGGGIYGYTF. DNA for the CDR3: TGTGCCTGCTACACCACCGGGGGTGGAATCTATGGCTACACCTTC.

This rearrangement joins TRBV28 to TRBJ1-2, with 9 bases fitting TRBD1. Germline trimming cut 6 bases from V and 3 bases from J; bases unmatched to any gene: 11. The CDR3 has 16 amino acids. The germline V gene has CDR1 MDHEN and CDR2 SYDVKM. CDR3 DNA sequence: TGTGCCAGCAGGGAAACAGGGGGCGGTTACGACTATGGCTACACCTTC. It is translated as CASRETGGGYDYGYTF.

The V and J genes are TRBV7-2 and TRBJ2-1; weak D call: TRBD1 (6 bases). Germline V gene sequence: CDR1 SGHTA, CDR2 FQGNSA. The CDR3 has 14 residues. The chain's CDR3 is CATSRQVDYNEQFF. As DNA, the CDR3 is TGTGCGACCAGCCGACAGGTGGACTACAATGAGCAGTTCTTC. The full variable domain, in which reference TRBV7-2 and TRBJ2-1 provide the parts outside the CDR3, is GAGVSQSPSNKVTEKGKDVELRCDPISGHTALYWYRQSLGQGLEFLIYFQGNSAPDKSGLPSDRFSAERTGGSVSTLTIQRTQQEDSAVYLCATSRQVDYNEQFFGPGTRLTVL.

The V and J genes are TRBV7-2 and TRBJ2-1; D is possibly TRBD2 (5 bases). V was clipped by 5 bases and J by 5 bases, with 16 bases between them. Germline V gene lookup returns CDR1 SGHTA and CDR2 FQGNSA. The CDR3 has 15 amino acids. The DNA of the CDR3 is TGTGCCAGCAGCCCCCAACGGGGTCGCGACAATGAGCAGTTCTTC. Its protein product is CASSPQRGRDNEQFF.

Remarks on this clone: Other DNA sequences of this sample code for an identical CDR3. The chain couples TRBV9 to TRBJ2-2; TRBD2 might be the D (7 bases). Germline lookup yields CDR1 SGDLS and CDR2 YYNGEE. Trimming took off 0 bases at V and 7 bases at J, with 16 bases between the two ends. The CDR3 runs 16 residues. The CDR3 loop reads CASSVAGGGAVGELFF. In DNA, the CDR3 is TGTGCCAGCAGCGTAGCTGGTGGGGGGGCTGTCGGGGAGCTGTTTTTT.

The chain employs TRBV5-1 and TRBJ1-1, with unresolved D. Deletions cut 2 bases from V and 1 base from J, with 12 bases between. Germline V gives CDR1 SGHRS, CDR2 YFSETQ. The CDR3 spans 15 residues. The CDR3 is CASSFARSQNTEAFF. For the CDR3, the DNA is TGCGCCAGCAGCTTTGCGAGGTCGCAGAACACTGAAGCTTTCTTT.

V usage is TRBV27 and J usage is TRBJ1-5; a possible D gene is TRBD1 (6 bases). Trimming stripped 3 bases from V and 6 bases from J, with 12 bases between. The CDR3 is 14 residues long. Germline values: CDR1 MNHEY, CDR2 SMNVEV (reference sequence). The CDR3 loop reads CASSFRTGLQPQHF. The CDR3 bases are TGTGCCAGCAGTTTTCGCACAGGGCTTCAGCCCCAGCATTTT.

V is TRBV5-1 and J is TRBJ1-1; D possibly corresponds to TRBD1 (6 bases). Trimming left V 4 bases short and J 3 bases short, with 10 bases between. Per the germline V gene, CDR1 is SGHRS and CDR2 is YFSETQ. The CDR3 contains 13 residues. The CDR3 loop is CASSGDIDTEAFF. In nucleotides, the CDR3 is TGCGCCAGCAGCGGGGACATCGACACTGAAGCTTTCTTT. The whole variable domain, filled in from reference TRBV5-1 and TRBJ1-1, reads KAGVTQTPRYLIKTRGQQVTLSCSPISGHRSVSWYQQTPGQGLQFLFEYFSETQRNKGNFPGRFSGRQFSNSRSEMNVSTLELGDSALYLCASSGDIDTEAFFGQGTRLTVV.

The sample holds a few counts of this clone. The chain couples TRBV29-1 to TRBJ2-7; 9 bases align to TRBD1. The CDR3 totals 15 residues. V lost 0 bases and J lost 5; bases outside the gene matches: 8. Germline lookup yields CDR1 SQVTM and CDR2 ANQGSEA. As DNA, the CDR3 is TGCAGCGTTGAAGATGACCGGGACAGGGTTCACGAGCAGTACTTC. Amino acids: CSVEDDRDRVHEQYF.

The rearrangement links TRBV28 to TRBJ1-1, with 9 nucleotides matching TRBD1. Germline CDR1 and CDR2: MDHEN and SYDVKM. The CDR3 runs to 14 residues. Unmatched junction bases numbered 7, after V lost 5 bases and J lost 6 bases. This CDR3 reads CASSGGQGGSEAFF. DNA for the CDR3: TGTGCCAGCAGTGGGGGACAGGGAGGATCTGAAGCTTTCTTT.

In its sample, this clone was seen a few times. This chain uses TRBV10-3 with TRBJ2-2; possibly TRBD1 for D (6 bases). The CDR3 has 13 residues. The germline gives CDR1 ENHRY, CDR2 SYGVKD. The V end lost 4 bases, the J end lost 6 bases, and 9 bases lay between the germline ends. The CDR3 loop is CAISVGAAGELFF. The CDR3 DNA is TGTGCCATCAGTGTGGGGGCGGCCGGGGAGCTGTTTTTT.

This chain uses TRBV9 with TRBJ2-7; a possible D gene is TRBD1 (5 bases). Deletions cut 0 bases from V and 4 bases from J, with 11 bases between. This CDR3 has 14 residues. Germline lookup yields CDR1 SGDLS and CDR2 YYNGEE. In nucleotides, the CDR3 is TGTGCCAGCAGCGTAGGGGCAGGGAAGTACGAGCAGTACTTC. This sequence encodes CASSVGAGKYEQYF.

The chain combines TRBV4-1 with TRBJ2-3, with D uncertain. The CDR3 consists of 12 residues. Germline CDR1 is MGHRA and CDR2 is YSYEKL. Deletions cut 2 bases from V and 4 bases from J, with 4 bases between. The CDR3 DNA sequence: TGCGCCAGCAGCCAAACTCCAGATACGCAGTATTTT. Protein sequence: CASSQTPDTQYF.

This clone was seen a handful of times. V and J are TRBV5-4 and TRBJ2-3, with 11 bases lining up with TRBD2. Germline lookup yields CDR1 SGHNT and CDR2 YYREEE (reference sequence). Trimming took 3 bases from V and 2 from J; bases not matched to a gene: 8. The length of the CDR3 is 17 residues. Here the CDR3 reads CASSSLAGGGNTDTQYF. In DNA form, the CDR3 reads TGTGCCAGCAGCTCTCTAGCGGGAGGAGGTAACACAGATACGCAGTATTTT.

This clone was picked up a small number of times. V and J are TRBV29-1 and TRBJ1-1; perhaps TRBD1 as D (6 bases). The V gene lost 0 bases and the J gene lost 6 bases, with 14 bases spanning the gap. The CDR3 spans 14 residues. Per the germline V gene, CDR1 is SQVTM and CDR2 is ANQGSEA. CDR3 DNA sequence: TGCAGCGTTGAAGAGTGGGGACACTCTGCTGAAGCTTTCTTT. Translation gives CSVEEWGHSAEAFF.

The rearrangement links TRBV7-8 to TRBJ2-7; tentatively, D is TRBD2 (5 bases). With 5 bases removed from V and 1 base from J, the gap between germline ends came to 18 bases. The CDR3 is 16 residues long. Germline-derived CDR1 and CDR2 are SGHVS and FQNEAQ. The CDR3 loop reads CASSPLTGRGSYEQYF. The CDR3 DNA sequence: TGTGCCAGCAGCCCACTTACGGGCCGGGGATCCTACGAGCAGTACTTC.

The chain links TRBV15 to TRBJ2-1; the match to TRBD1 covers 9 bases. Germline CDR1 reads LNHNV; CDR2 reads YYDKDF (reference sequence). This CDR3 contains 16 residues. V shed 1 base and J 1 base; nucleotides not matched to a gene: 2. CDR3 residues: CATSRATGGSYNEQFF. CDR3 sequence (DNA): TGTGCCACCAGCAGAGCGACAGGGGGTTCCTACAATGAGCAGTTCTTC.

This clone appeared once. The CDR3 DNA reads TGTGCCAGCAGCTCTCCGACATCGTATGGCTACACCTTC. As protein: CASSSPTSYGYTF. This chain uses TRBV5-4 with TRBJ1-2; D not resolved. The CDR3 spans 13 residues. Between the trimmed V and J ends, which lost 3 bases and 5 bases, there was a span of 11 bases. Germline V gene sequence: CDR1 SGHNT, CDR2 YYREEE (reference sequence).

This clone showed up just a few times. The chain couples TRBV9 to TRBJ2-1; 11 nucleotides agree with TRBD2. V lost 4 bases and J lost 8; bases outside the gene matches: 11. This CDR3 is 16 amino acids long. Germline CDR1 is SGDLS and CDR2 is YYNGEE. This chain's CDR3 is CASSPLAGGPSDEQFF. The DNA for the CDR3 is TGTGCCAGCAGCCCATTAGCGGGGGGGCCAAGCGATGAGCAGTTCTTC.

The J gene is TRBJ2-7, the V gene TRBV5-6, with D maybe TRBD1 (5 bases). Germline CDR1 reads SGHDT; CDR2 reads YYEEEE. The V end lost 0 bases, the J end lost 0 bases, and 10 bases lay between the germline ends. The CDR3 length is 15 residues. CDR3: CASSLAAGNSYEQYF. The DNA of the CDR3 is TGTGCCAGCAGCTTGGCCGCAGGGAACTCCTACGAGCAGTACTTC.